A selection of T cell receptor beta chains follows, all from one sample in a study of T cells in pancreatic ductal adenocarcinoma. Method: immunoSEQ multiplex PCR; TCRdb's copy keeps in-frame clones and lacks some. The sample lists 15,000 to 20,000 clones, 88% seen once, with roughly 0.91% in the top ten. The sequenced sample was PBMCs. These receptor sequences come from a human donor with pancreatic ductal adenocarcinoma. Each CDR3 is given with its conserved first and last residue. A D gene is named only where the DNA matches it firmly. Size values are once, few and many counts, or a class for expanded clones, and some rows have none.

>-|-|TRBJ2-4|TRBV28
CASSSAGQTWDLAKNIQYF
TGTGCCAGCAGTAGCGCGGGACAGACCTGGGATCTAGCCAAAAACATTCAGTACTTC
>-|-|TRBJ2-7|TRBV19
CASQQGTEQYF
TGTGCCAGTCAGCAGGGTACCGAGCAGTACTTC
>TRBD1|-|TRBJ1-5|TRBV18
CASSPTGNQPQHF
TGTGCCAGCTCACCGACAGGGAATCAGCCCCAGCATTTT
>TRBD1|-|TRBJ1-2|TRBV19
CASSIAAGGQGARYGYTF
TGTGCCAGTAGTATAGCCGCGGGGGGACAGGGAGCAAGATATGGCTACACCTTC
>TRBD2|-|TRBJ2-7|TRBV19
CASSPWGGYEQYF
TGTGCCAGTAGTCCCTGGGGGGGCTACGAGCAGTACTTC
>TRBD1|-|TRBJ1-1|TRBV7-8
CASSFETGGGTEAFF
TGTGCCAGCAGCTTTGAGACAGGGGGCGGCACTGAAGCTTTCTTT
>TRBD2|-|TRBJ2-1|TRBV7-2
CASSLGLAGVLSYNEQFF
TGTGCCAGCAGCCTGGGACTAGCGGGGGTGCTTTCCTACAATGAGCAGTTCTTC
>TRBD1|-|TRBJ2-7|TRBV6-1
CASSEDRGTYEQYF
TGTGCCAGCAGTGAGGACAGGGGGACCTACGAGCAGTACTTC
>TRBD2|-|TRBJ2-1|TRBV19
CASSIVPLAGYNEQFF
TGTGCCAGTAGTATAGTCCCGCTAGCGGGGTACAATGAGCAGTTCTTC
>-|-|TRBJ1-1|TRBV6-1
CASILRGYTEAFF
TGTGCCAGCATCCTTCGAGGGTACACTGAAGCTTTCTTT
>TRBD1|-|TRBJ1-4|TRBV11-1
CASRPTRGPSEKLFF
TGTGCCAGCAGGCCAACCAGGGGGCCAAGTGAAAAACTGTTTTTT
>-|-|TRBJ1-3|TRBV30
CAWLSAGNTIYF
TGTGCCTGGCTTAGCGCTGGAAACACCATATATTTT
>TRBD1|-|TRBJ2-1|TRBV9
CASSVDSQGAKGEQFF
TGTGCCAGCAGCGTCGACTCACAGGGGGCTAAGGGAGAGCAGTTCTTC
>-|-|TRBJ2-3|TRBV19
CASSISGISTDTQYF
TGTGCCAGTAGTATAAGCGGAATTAGCACAGATACGCAGTATTTT
>-|-|TRBJ2-1|TRBV11-1
CASSSLLQVEQFF
TGTGCCAGCAGCTCCCTGCTCCAGGTTGAGCAGTTCTTC
>TRBD2|-|TRBJ2-1|TRBV15
CATSSLPPGAGGFRGEQFF
TGTGCCACCAGCAGCCTCCCACCGGGGGCGGGGGGCTTCCGGGGGGAGCAGTTCTTC
>-|-|TRBJ1-5|TRBV30
CAWSSGQHGNQPQHF
TGTGCCTGGAGTTCGGGTCAACACGGCAATCAGCCCCAGCATTTT
>-|-|TRBJ1-5|TRBV18
CASSPKLLNSNQPQHF
TGTGCCAGCTCACCAAAACTGTTGAATAGCAATCAGCCCCAGCATTTT
>TRBD1|-|TRBJ2-1|TRBV9
CASSPWTGYNEQFF
TGTGCCAGCAGCCCCTGGACAGGGTACAATGAGCAGTTCTTC
>-|few|TRBJ1-5|TRBV28
CASSFPGLGVEPQHF
TGTGCCAGCAGTTTTCCAGGGCTCGGAGTAGAGCCCCAGCATTTT
>-|-|TRBJ1-4|TRBV4-2
CASSLDVLGEKLFF
TGTGCCAGCAGCCTGGATGTCCTAGGTGAAAAACTGTTTTTT
>-|-|TRBJ2-1|TRBV5-1
CASSLDAGNDEQFF
TGCGCCAGCAGCTTGGACGCAGGGAACGATGAGCAGTTCTTC
>-|few|TRBJ1-1|TRBV11-2
CASSLGRGAEAFF
TGTGCCAGCAGCTTGGGGAGGGGCGCTGAAGCTTTCTTT
>TRBD1|-|TRBJ1-5|TRBV5-8
CASSNGQGYSPQHF
TGTGCCAGCAGCAACGGACAGGGCTATAGTCCCCAGCATTTT
>-|once|TRBJ1-5|TRBV2
CASSGHGVGQPQHF
TGTGCCAGCTCCGGTCACGGGGTCGGGCAGCCCCAGCATTTT
>-|-|TRBJ2-2|TRBV7-2
CASSPTGRDTGELFF
TGTGCCAGCAGCCCTACAGGGAGGGACACCGGGGAGCTGTTTTTT
>TRBD1|once|TRBJ2-1|TRBV5-5
CASSSGDSSYNEQFF
TGTGCCAGCAGCTCCGGGGACAGCTCCTACAATGAGCAGTTCTTC